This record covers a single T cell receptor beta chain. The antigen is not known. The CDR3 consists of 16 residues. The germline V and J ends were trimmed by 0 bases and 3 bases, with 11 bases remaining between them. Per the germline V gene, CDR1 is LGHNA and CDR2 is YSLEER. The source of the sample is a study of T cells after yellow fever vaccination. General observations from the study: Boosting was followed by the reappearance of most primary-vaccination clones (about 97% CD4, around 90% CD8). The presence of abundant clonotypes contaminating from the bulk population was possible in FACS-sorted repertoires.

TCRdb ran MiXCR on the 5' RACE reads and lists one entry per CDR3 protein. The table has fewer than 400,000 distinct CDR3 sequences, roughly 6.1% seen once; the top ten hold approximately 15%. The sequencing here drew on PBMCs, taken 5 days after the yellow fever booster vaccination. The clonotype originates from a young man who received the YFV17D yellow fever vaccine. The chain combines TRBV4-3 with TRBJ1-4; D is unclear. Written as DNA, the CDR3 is TGCGCCAGCAGCCAAGATGGTGGTACGGCTAATGAAAAACTGTTTTTT. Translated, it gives CASSQDGGTANEKLFF.